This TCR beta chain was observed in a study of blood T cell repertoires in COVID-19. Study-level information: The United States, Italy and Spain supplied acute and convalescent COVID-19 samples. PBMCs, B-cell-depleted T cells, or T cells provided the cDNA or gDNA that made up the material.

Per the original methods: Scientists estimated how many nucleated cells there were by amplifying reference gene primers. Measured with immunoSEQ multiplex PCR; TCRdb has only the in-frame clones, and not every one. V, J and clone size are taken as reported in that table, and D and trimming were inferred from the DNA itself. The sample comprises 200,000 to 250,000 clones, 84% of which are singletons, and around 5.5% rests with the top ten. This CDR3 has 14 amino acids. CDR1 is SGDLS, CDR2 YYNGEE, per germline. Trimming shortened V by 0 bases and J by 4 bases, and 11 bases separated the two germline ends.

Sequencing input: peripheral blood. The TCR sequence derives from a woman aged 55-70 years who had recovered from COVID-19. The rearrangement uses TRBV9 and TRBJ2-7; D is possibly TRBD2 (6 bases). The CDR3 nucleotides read TGTGCCAGCAGCGTAGCGGGGGAGCAGTACGAGCAGTACTTC. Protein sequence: CASSVAGEQYEQYF.